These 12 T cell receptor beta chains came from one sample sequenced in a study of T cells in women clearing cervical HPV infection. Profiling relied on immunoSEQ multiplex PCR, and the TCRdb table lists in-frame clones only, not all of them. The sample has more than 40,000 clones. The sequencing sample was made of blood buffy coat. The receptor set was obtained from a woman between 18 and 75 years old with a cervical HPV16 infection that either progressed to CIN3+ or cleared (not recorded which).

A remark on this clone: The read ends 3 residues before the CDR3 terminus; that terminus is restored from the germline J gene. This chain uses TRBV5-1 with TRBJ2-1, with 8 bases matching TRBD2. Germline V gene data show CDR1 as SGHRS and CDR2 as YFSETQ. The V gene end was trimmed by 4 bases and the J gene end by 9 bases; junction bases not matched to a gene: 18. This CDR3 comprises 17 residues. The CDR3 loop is CASSLRETGTSFAEQFF. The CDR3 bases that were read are TGCGCCAGCAGCCTAAGAGAGACGGGGACTAGTTTCGCTGAG.

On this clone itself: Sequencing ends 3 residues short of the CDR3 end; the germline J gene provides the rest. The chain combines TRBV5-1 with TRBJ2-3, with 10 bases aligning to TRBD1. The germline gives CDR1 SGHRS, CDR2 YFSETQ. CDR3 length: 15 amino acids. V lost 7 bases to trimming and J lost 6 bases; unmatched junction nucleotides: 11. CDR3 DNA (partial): TGCGCCAGCTCCCGCGGGACAGGGGAGTTGGATACG. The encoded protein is CASSRGTGELDT. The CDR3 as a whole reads CASSRGTGELDTQYF. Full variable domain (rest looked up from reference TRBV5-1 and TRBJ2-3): KAGVTQTPRYLIKTRGQQVTLSCSPISGHRSVSWYQQTPGQGLQFLFEYFSETQRNKGNFPGRFSGRQFSNSRSEMNVSTLELGDSALYLCASSRGTGELDTQYFGPGTRLTVL.

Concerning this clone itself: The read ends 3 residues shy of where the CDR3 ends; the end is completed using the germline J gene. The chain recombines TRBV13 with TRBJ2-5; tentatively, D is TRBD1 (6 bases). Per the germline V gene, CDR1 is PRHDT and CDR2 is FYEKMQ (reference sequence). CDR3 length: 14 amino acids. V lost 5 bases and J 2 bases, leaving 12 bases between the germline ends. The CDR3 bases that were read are TGTGCCAGCAGCGCCCGACAGGTTCAAGAGACC. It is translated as CASSARQVQET. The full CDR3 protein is CASSARQVQETQYF.

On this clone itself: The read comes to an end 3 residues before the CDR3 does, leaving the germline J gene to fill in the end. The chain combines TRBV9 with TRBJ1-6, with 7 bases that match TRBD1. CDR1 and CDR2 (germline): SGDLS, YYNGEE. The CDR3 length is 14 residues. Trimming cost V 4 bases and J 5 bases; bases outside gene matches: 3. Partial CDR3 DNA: TGTGCCAGCAGCTACGACAGGGATAATTCACCC. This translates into CASSYDRDNSP. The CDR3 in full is CASSYDRDNSPLHF.

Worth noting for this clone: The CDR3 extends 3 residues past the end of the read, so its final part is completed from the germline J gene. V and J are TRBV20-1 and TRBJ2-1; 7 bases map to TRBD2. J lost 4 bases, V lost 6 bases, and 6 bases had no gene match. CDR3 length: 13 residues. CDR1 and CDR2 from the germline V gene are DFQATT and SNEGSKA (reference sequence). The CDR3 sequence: CSAPAGFYNEQFF. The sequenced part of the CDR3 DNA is TGCAGTGCCCCAGCGGGGTTTTACAATGAG.

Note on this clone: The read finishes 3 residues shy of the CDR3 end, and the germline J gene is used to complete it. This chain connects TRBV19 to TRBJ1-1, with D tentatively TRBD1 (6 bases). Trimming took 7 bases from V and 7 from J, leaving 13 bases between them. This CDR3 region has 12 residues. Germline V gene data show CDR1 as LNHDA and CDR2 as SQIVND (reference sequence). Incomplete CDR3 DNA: TGTGCCAGTACCCCGGACAGAGGTGAA. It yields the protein CASTPDRGE. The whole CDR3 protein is CASTPDRGEAFF.

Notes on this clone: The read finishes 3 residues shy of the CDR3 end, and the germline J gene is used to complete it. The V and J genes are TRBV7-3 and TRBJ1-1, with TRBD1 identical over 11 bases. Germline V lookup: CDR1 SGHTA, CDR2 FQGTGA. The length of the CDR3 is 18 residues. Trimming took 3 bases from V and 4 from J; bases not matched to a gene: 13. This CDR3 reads CASSFKMGTGGSTTEAFF. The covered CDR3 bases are TGTGCCAGCAGCTTTAAAATGGGGACAGGGGGTTCCACCACTGAA.

This chain's CDR3 is CASSAPGQAPGELFF. The CDR3 DNA, read in part, is TGTGCCAGCAGCGCACCGGGACAGGCCCCCGGGGAG. The chain uses TRBV11-2 and TRBJ2-2; TRBD1 matches 8 bases. The CDR3 end is not reached by the read, which stops 3 residues before it; the germline J gene fills it in. This CDR3 is built from 15 residues. Per germline, CDR1 SGHAT and CDR2 FQNNGV. V shed 5 bases and J 6 bases; nucleotides not matched to a gene: 8.

CDR3 region: CASKGGRARSEQYF. The part of the CDR3 DNA that was read is TGTGCCAGTAAGGGCGGCAGGGCAAGATCCGAG. The genes are TRBV19 and TRBJ2-7; D perhaps matches TRBD1 (5 bases). The read stops 3 residues short of the end of the CDR3; the missing end is completed from the germline J gene. Germline V gives CDR1 LNHDA, CDR2 SQIVND (reference sequence). CDR3 length: 14 amino acids. V was trimmed by 7 bases and J by 6 bases, leaving 19 bases between them.

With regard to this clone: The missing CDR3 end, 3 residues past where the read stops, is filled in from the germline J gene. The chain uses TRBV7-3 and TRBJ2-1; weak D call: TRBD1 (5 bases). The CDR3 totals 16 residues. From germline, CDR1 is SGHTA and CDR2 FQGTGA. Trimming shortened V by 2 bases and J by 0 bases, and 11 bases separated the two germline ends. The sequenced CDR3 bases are TGTGCCAGCAGCTTATTGGGCAGGGCCTCCTACAATGAG. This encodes CASSLLGRASYNE. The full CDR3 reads CASSLLGRASYNEQFF.

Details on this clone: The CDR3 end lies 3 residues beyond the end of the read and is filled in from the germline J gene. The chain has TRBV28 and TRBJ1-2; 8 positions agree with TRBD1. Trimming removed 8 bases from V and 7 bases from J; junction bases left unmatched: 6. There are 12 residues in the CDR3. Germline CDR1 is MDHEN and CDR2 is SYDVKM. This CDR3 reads CASALGQAGYTF. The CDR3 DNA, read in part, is TGTGCCAGCGCGCTGGGACAGGCTGGC.

The CDR3 here is CASSTGGGAAFF. CDR3 DNA (partial): TGTGCCAGTAGCACCGGGGGGGGTGCG. This chain links TRBV19 with TRBJ1-1, with D possibly being TRBD1 (5 bases). With the read ending 3 residues before the CDR3 end, the germline J gene is used to fill in that end. The germline gives CDR1 LNHDA, CDR2 SQIVND (reference sequence). The CDR3 extends over 12 amino acids.